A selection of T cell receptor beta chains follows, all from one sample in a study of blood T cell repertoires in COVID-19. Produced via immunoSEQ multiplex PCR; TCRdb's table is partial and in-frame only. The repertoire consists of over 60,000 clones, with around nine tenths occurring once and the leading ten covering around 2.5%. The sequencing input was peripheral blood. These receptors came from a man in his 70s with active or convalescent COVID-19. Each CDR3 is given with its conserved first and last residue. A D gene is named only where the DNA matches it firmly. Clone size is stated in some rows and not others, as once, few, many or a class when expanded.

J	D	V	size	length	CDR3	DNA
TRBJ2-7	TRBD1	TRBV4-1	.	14	CASSHRDRSYEQYF	TGCGCCAGCAGCCACCGGGACAGATCCTACGAGCAGTACTTC
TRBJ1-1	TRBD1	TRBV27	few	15	CASSLWAGGNTEAFF	TGTGCCAGCAGTTTATGGGCAGGGGGTAACACTGAAGCTTTCTTT
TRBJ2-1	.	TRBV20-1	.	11	CSASQEEGQFF	TGCAGTGCTTCGCAGGAGGAGGGACAGTTCTTC
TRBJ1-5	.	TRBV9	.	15	CASSVGEGRGQPQHF	TGTGCCAGCAGCGTAGGAGAGGGGAGGGGTCAGCCCCAGCATTTT
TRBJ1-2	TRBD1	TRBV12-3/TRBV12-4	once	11	CASSQGGGYTF	TGTGCCAGCAGTCAGGGGGGAGGCTACACCTTC
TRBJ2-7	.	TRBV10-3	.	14	CAISEGHVGYEQYF	TGTGCCATCAGTGAAGGACATGTTGGATACGAGCAGTACTTC
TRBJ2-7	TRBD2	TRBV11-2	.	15	CASSLDLAGEYEQYF	TGTGCCAGCAGCTTAGACCTAGCGGGAGAGTACGAGCAGTACTTC
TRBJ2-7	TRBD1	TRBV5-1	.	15	CASSIRTGGSYEQYF	TGCGCCAGCAGCATCCGGACAGGGGGATCGTACGAGCAGTACTTC
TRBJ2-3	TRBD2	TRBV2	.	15	CASSWTSGGANTQYF	TGTGCCAGCAGTTGGACTAGCGGGGGGGCTAATACGCAGTATTTT
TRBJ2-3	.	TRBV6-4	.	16	CASSDWAPRSTDTQYF	TGTGCCAGCAGTGATTGGGCCCCGCGCAGCACAGATACGCAGTATTTT
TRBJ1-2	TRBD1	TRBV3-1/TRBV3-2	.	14	CASSQVDRGGGYTF	TGTGCCAGCAGCCAAGTTGACAGGGGGGGAGGCTACACCTTC
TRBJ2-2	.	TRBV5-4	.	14	CASSQTREIGELFF	TGTGCCAGCAGCCAAACTAGGGAAATCGGGGAGCTGTTTTTT
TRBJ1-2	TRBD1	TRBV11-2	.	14	CASSTGAGVGGYTF	TGTGCCAGCAGCACAGGGGCAGGGGTTGGCGGCTACACCTTC
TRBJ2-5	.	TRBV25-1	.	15	CASSAPGRTQETQYF	TGTGCCAGCAGTGCCCCGGGAAGAACTCAAGAGACCCAGTACTTC
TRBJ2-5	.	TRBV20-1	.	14	CSASGAGYQETQYF	TGCAGTGCTAGTGGTGCCGGGTACCAAGAGACCCAGTACTTC
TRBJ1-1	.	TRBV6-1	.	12	CASSEPDREAFF	TGTGCCAGCAGTGAACCCGACAGAGAAGCTTTCTTT
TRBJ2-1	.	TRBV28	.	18	CASSPILRGRDHYNEQFF	TGTGCCAGCAGTCCAATCTTAAGGGGGCGGGACCACTACAATGAGCAGTTCTTC
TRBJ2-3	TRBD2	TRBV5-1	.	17	CASSLGLAGGVTDTQYF	TGCGCCAGCAGCTTGGGACTAGCGGGAGGCGTGACAGATACGCAGTATTTT
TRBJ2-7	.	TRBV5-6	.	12	CASSSPSYEQYF	TGTGCCAGCAGCTCTCCTTCCTACGAGCAGTACTTC
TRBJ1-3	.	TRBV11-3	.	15	CASSYSGAFGNTIYF	TGTGCCAGCAGCTACTCAGGGGCTTTCGGAAACACCATATATTTT
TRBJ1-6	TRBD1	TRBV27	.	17	CASSLRQGFGYNSPLHF	TGTGCCAGCAGTTTGAGACAGGGGTTTGGCTATAATTCACCCCTCCACTTT
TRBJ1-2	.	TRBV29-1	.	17	CSVDNWYPGRSRGGYTF	TGCAGCGTTGATAACTGGTATCCGGGAAGGAGTCGAGGGGGCTACACCTTC
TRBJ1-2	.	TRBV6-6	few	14	CASSYRTFYYGYTF	TGTGCCAGCAGTTACCGGACATTCTACTATGGCTACACCTTC
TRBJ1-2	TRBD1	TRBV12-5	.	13	CASARTGNYGYTF	TGTGCTAGTGCCAGGACAGGGAACTATGGCTACACCTTC
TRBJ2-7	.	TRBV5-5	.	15	CASSLVTGRGYEQYF	TGTGCCAGCAGCTTGGTCACAGGGAGAGGCTACGAGCAGTACTTC
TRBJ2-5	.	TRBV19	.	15	CASSLGQGGLETQYF	TGTGCCAGTAGCCTAGGACAGGGAGGGTTGGAGACCCAGTACTTC
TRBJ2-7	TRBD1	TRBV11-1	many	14	CASSLTGASYEQYF	TGTGCCAGCAGCCTGACAGGGGCTTCCTACGAGCAGTACTTC
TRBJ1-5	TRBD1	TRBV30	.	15	CAWSQPGQINQPQHF	TGTGCCTGGAGCCAACCGGGACAGATCAATCAGCCCCAGCATTTT
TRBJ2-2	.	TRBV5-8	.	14	CASSLTVSTGELFF	TGTGCCAGCAGCCTGACAGTATCCACCGGGGAGCTGTTTTTT
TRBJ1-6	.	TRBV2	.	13	CASGQVNNSPLHF	TGTGCCAGCGGGCAGGTGAATAATTCACCCCTCCACTTT
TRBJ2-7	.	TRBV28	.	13	CASSSPRGGEQYF	TGTGCCAGCAGTTCCCCCCGGGGAGGCGAGCAGTACTTC
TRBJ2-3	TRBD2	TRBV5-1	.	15	CASRRGLAVTDTQYF	TGCGCCAGCAGAAGGGGACTAGCGGTAACAGATACGCAGTATTTT
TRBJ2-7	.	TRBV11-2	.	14	CASNFLGTTYEQYF	TGTGCCAGCAACTTCCTCGGCACTACCTACGAGCAGTACTTC
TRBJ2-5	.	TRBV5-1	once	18	CASSLAPSGWAGGETQYF	TGCGCCAGCAGCTTGGCCCCGAGCGGGTGGGCTGGAGGAGAGACCCAGTACTTC
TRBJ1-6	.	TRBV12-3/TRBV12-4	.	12	CASRDRGDSLHF	TGTGCCAGCAGGGACCGAGGGGACTCTCTCCACTTT
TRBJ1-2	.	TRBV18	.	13	CASSLRDSGGYTF	TGTGCCAGCTCCCTACGGGACTCAGGCGGCTACACCTTC
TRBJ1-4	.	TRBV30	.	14	CAWSVRGVGEKLFF	TGTGCCTGGAGTGTACGGGGAGTTGGTGAAAAACTGTTTTTT
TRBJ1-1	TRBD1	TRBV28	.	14	CASSTNRGKTEAFF	TGTGCCAGCAGTACCAACAGGGGAAAGACTGAAGCTTTCTTT
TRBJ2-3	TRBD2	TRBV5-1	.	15	CASGRAGEVIDTQYF	TGCGCCAGCGGGCGGGCGGGAGAGGTTATAGATACGCAGTATTTT
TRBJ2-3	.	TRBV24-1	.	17	CATSAVEGLYDTDTQYF	TGTGCCACCAGTGCCGTGGAGGGCCTGTATGACACAGATACGCAGTATTTT
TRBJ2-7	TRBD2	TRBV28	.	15	CASSPSGTSFHEQYF	TGTGCCAGCAGTCCATCCGGGACTAGCTTCCACGAGCAGTACTTC
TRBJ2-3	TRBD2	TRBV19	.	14	CASSLTSWTDTQYF	TGTGCCAGTAGTTTGACTAGCTGGACAGATACGCAGTATTTT
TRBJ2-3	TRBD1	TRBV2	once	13	CATETGGTDTQYF	TGTGCCACCGAGACAGGGGGGACAGATACGCAGTATTTT
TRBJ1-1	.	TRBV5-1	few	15	CASSLSGVMNTEAFF	TGCGCCAGCAGCTTGTCGGGGGTAATGAACACTGAAGCTTTCTTT